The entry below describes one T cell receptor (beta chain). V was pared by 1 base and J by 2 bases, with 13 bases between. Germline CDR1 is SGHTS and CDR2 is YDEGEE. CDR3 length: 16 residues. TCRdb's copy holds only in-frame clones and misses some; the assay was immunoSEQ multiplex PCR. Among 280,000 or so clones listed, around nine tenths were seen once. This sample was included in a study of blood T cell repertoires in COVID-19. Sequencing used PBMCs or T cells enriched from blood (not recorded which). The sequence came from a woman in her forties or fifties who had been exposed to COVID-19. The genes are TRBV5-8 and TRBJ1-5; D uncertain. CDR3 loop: CASSLTAGSGNQPQHF. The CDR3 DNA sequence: TGTGCCAGCAGCTTGACTGCTGGAAGCGGCAATCAGCCCCAGCATTTT.